This T cell receptor (beta chain) was profiled in a study of T cell repertoires in cytomegalovirus infection. Study-wide results and limits: CMV carriers having the relevant HLA were flagged by cumulative public TCR beta family frequency. HLA-C-restricted, CMV-specific TCR beta clonotypes were dominant ex vivo.

Germline V gene sequence: CDR1 SGHTA, CDR2 FQGNSA. Deletions cut 5 bases from V and 6 bases from J, with 8 bases between. The CDR3 runs 13 residues. Note on this clonotype: Its antigen is unknown.

One entry per CDR3 protein results from TCRdb running MiXCR on the reads. The sample contains under 350,000 distinct CDR3 sequences, more than 8% of which appear only once. The sequence came from a human donor in good health (CMV status not recorded). Some clones in this sample may be carry-over from other donors' samples. This chain connects TRBV7-2 to TRBJ1-6; D remains ambiguous. The sequenced material came from PBMCs. In DNA, the CDR3 is TGTGCCAGCAGCACCTCGACTAATTCACCCCTCCACTTT. It specifies CASSTSTNSPLHF.